This T cell receptor beta chain comes out of a study of blood T cell repertoires in COVID-19. About the study: There were acute and convalescent COVID-19 samples, and they came from the United States, Italy and Spain. T cells, B-cell-depleted T cells, or PBMCs provided the cDNA or gDNA that served as material.

Study processing details: Estimated nucleated cell counts came from reference gene primer amplification. The repertoire was sequenced with immunoSEQ multiplex PCR; TCRdb's copy has only in-frame clones and lacks some. V and J calls and clone size follow that table, whereas D and trimming were derived from the DNA. The data show just under 95,000 clones, 80% seen once. There are 15 residues in the CDR3. V was pared by 6 bases and J by 4 bases, with 5 bases of the junction left unmatched. Germline V gene sequence: CDR1 LGHDT, CDR2 YNNKEL (reference sequence). The chain has TRBV3-1 (or the pseudogene TRBV3-2) and TRBJ2-6; 8 nucleotides agree with TRBD2. The TCR originated in a human donor in a cohort sampled during active COVID-19. The specimen sequenced was peripheral blood. The CDR3 sequence is CASSPRGGGANVLTF. The DNA of the CDR3 is TGTGCCAGCAGTCCACGGGGGGGAGGGGCCAACGTCCTGACTTTC.